This TCR beta chain is from a study of shared clonotypes between healthy human individuals. Germline CDR1 reads MNHNS; CDR2 reads SASEGT. CDR3 size: 15 residues. Trimming cost V 5 bases and J 7 bases, with 15 bases left between them. Deep was the level used in running the assay. Repertoires were generated with immunoSEQ multiplex PCR, while TCRdb's copy carries only in-frame clones and drops some. This sample has around 2.3 million clones, with nearly 97% found just once. With respect to this clone: Its antigen is still unknown.

Study results and caveats: The authors expected sequencing depth to affect clonotype sharing among donors. A small donor pool kept down the genetic and exposure-history diversity that was represented. Researchers found naive subsets generally carried larger estimated richness than memory subsets.

This receptor was obtained from a man aged 18 to 29 in good health. This chain joins TRBV6-1 and TRBJ1-6; TRBD1 might be the D (6 bases). Sample: naive CD4+ T cells sorted from blood. This sample's subset: CD45RA+ positively selected. The CDR3 protein is CASSTQTGTNSPLHF. CDR3 coding DNA: TGTGCCAGCAGTACCCAGACAGGCACAAATTCACCCCTCCACTTT.